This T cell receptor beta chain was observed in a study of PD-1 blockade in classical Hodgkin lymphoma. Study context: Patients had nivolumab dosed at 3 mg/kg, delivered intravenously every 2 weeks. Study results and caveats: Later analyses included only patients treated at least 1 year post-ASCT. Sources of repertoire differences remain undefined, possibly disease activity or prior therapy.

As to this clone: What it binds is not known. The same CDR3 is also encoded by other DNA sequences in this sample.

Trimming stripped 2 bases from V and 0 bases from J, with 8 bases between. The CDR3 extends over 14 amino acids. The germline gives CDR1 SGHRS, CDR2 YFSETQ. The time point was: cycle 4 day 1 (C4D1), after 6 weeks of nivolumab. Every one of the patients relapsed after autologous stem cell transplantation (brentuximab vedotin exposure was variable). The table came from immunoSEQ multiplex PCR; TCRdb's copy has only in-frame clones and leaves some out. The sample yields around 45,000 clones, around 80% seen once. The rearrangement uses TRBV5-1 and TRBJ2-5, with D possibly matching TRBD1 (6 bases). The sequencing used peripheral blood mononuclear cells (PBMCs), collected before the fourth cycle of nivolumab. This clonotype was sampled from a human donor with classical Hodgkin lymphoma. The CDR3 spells CASSLGQYQETQYF. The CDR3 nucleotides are TGCGCCAGCAGCTTAGGACAGTACCAAGAGACCCAGTACTTC.